The 19 T cell receptor beta chains given below trace back to one sample, sequenced in a study of early T cells in non-severe SARS-CoV-2 infection. From the 5' RACE reads, TCRdb called clonotypes with MiXCR, one entry per CDR3 protein. The sample records 75,000 to 100,000 distinct CDR3 sequences, 16% being singletons. Material: whole blood. All receptors come from an adult who was a healthcare worker with PCR-confirmed SARS-CoV-2 infection or an uninfected control (not recorded which).

This chain joins TRBV5-1 and TRBJ2-3; 7 bases agree with TRBD2. The germline V gene has CDR1 SGHRS and CDR2 YFSETQ. V was clipped by 1 base and J by 5 bases; unmatched bases: 10. This CDR3 spans 16 amino acids. CDR3 in DNA: TGCGCCAGCAGCTTGTTCGCGGGAGAGGTTCAAGATACGCAGTATTTT. Translated, it gives CASSLFAGEVQDTQYF.

The chain has TRBV4-3 and TRBJ1-3; D remains unclear. This CDR3 comprises 14 residues. The V gene's germline CDR1 is LGHNA and CDR2 YSLEER. Trimming stripped 3 bases from V and 0 bases from J, with 6 bases between. Written as DNA, the CDR3 is TGCGCCAGCAGCCAGTCAATCTCTGGAAACACCATATATTTT. Translating gives CASSQSISGNTIYF.

This clonotype has ten or more counts. The rearrangement links TRBV28 to TRBJ1-2, with a possible D match to TRBD1 (6 bases). CDR3 size: 16 residues. V was clipped by 2 bases and J by 5 bases, with 18 bases between them. From germline, CDR1 is MDHEN and CDR2 SYDVKM. CDR3 sequence (DNA): TGTGCCAGCAGTTTAGCCCCCCAGGGGTCAACGTATGGCTACACCTTC. As protein: CASSLAPQGSTYGYTF.

The table lists this clonotype with a few counts. The rearrangement links TRBV7-8 to TRBJ1-2; 7 nucleotides align to TRBD1. Germline assignment: CDR1 SGHVS and CDR2 FQNEAQ. This CDR3 spans 16 amino acids. V lost 4 bases and J lost 4; bases outside the gene matches: 12. CDR3 sequence: CASSSSFPGDSYGYTF. The CDR3 DNA is TGTGCCAGCAGCTCATCGTTTCCTGGGGACAGCTATGGCTACACCTTC.

This clonotype was seen a few times. J is TRBJ2-7 and V is TRBV7-2; 11 positions agree with TRBD2. J gave up 3 bases and V 5 bases, and 30 bases lay outside the gene matches. The CDR3 covers 23 residues. Germline CDR1 is SGHTA and CDR2 is FQGNSA. The CDR3 bases are TGTGCCAGCAGCGCACCGATACGGGGTAGCGGGAGGGCCCCACCTCGGAGGATCTACGAGCAGTACTTC. Its translation: CASSAPIRGSGRAPPRRIYEQYF.

This clonotype was counted between two and nine times. The rearrangement joins TRBV29-1 to TRBJ1-1, with no clear D. V lost 3 bases, J lost 1 base, and 12 bases lay in between. Germline CDR1 and CDR2: SQVTM and ANQGSEA. The CDR3 has 14 amino acids. CDR3 bases: TGCAGCGTTGATATCACGCCTCAGAACACTGAAGCTTTCTTT. Amino acid sequence: CSVDITPQNTEAFF.

Many counts were recorded for this clonotype. The chain carries TRBV28 and TRBJ2-7; D might be TRBD1 (6 bases). V dropped 2 bases and J dropped 4 bases, with 15 bases sitting between them. The CDR3 is 15 residues long. Germline V gives CDR1 MDHEN, CDR2 SYDVKM. CDR3 region: CASSLEGEIIYEQYF. CDR3 bases: TGTGCCAGCAGTTTAGAGGGGGAAATCATTTACGAGCAGTACTTC.

This clonotype was detected a few times. The CDR3 sequence: CASSPSGFQETQYF. CDR3 nucleotide sequence: TGCGCCAGCAGCCCATCCGGATTCCAAGAGACCCAGTACTTC. V is TRBV5-1 and J is TRBJ2-5; no clear D. Trimming shortened V by 4 bases and J by 1 base, and 11 bases separated the two germline ends. The CDR3 has 14 residues. Germline lookup yields CDR1 SGHRS and CDR2 YFSETQ.

This clonotype was recorded many times. J is TRBJ1-1 and V is TRBV23-1, with unresolved D. Being an ORF, TRBV23-1 has a function that is uncertain. The CDR3 is 12 amino acids. The V gene lost 6 bases and the J gene lost 1 base, with 6 bases spanning the gap. CDR3 nucleotide sequence: TGCGCCAGCAGGAACAGGAACACTGAAGCTTTCTTT. Translated: CASRNRNTEAFF.

This clonotype appeared many times. This chain connects TRBV28 to TRBJ2-7, with 8 bases matching TRBD1. The CDR3 has 14 amino acids. Unmatched junction bases numbered 7, after V lost 4 bases and J lost 5 bases. Per the germline V gene, CDR1 is MDHEN and CDR2 is SYDVKM. The CDR3 DNA is TGTGCCAGCAGTTCCCCCTGGGACAGGAACGAGCAGTACTTC. It encodes CASSSPWDRNEQYF. Full variable domain (remainder filled in from reference TRBV28 and TRBJ2-7): DVKVTQSSRYLVKRTGEKVFLECVQDMDHENMFWYRQDPGLGLRLIYFSYDVKMKEKGDIPEGYSVSREKKERFSLILESASTNQTSMYLCASSSPWDRNEQYFGPGTRLTVT.

This clonotype was seen more than once but under ten times. V usage is TRBV24-1 and J usage is TRBJ2-3; 8 bases match TRBD2. V trimming: 5 bases; J trimming: 4 bases; junction bases outside the gene matches: 7. The CDR3 runs 15 residues. CDR1 and CDR2 (germline): KGHDR, SFDVKD. CDR3 bases: TGTGCCACCAGTGCTAACGGGGGGGCCGCAGATACGCAGTATTTT. This translates into CATSANGGAADTQYF.

This clonotype was found a few times. The V gene is TRBV12-3 or TRBV12-4, the J gene TRBJ2-3, with 7 bases fitting TRBD2. There are 16 residues in the CDR3. V was pared by 6 bases and J by 1 base, with 10 bases of the junction left unmatched. The CDR3 protein is CASSPMTSHRTDTQYF. The CDR3 region has the DNA TGTGCCAGCAGCCCAATGACTAGCCATCGCACAGATACGCAGTATTTT.

The rearrangement joins TRBV7-2 to TRBJ2-3; 8 bases fit TRBD2. Germline V CDR1 and CDR2: SGHTA, FQGNSA. This CDR3 has 15 residues. Trimming at V came to 5 bases and at J to 7 bases, leaving 11 bases not matched to a gene. The CDR3 loop reads CASSRSGGEGNTQYF. CDR3 bases: TGTGCCAGCAGCCGGAGCGGGGGCGAAGGGAATACGCAGTATTTT. Drawing the rest from reference TRBV7-2 and TRBJ2-3, the complete variable domain is GAGVSQSPSNKVTEKGKDVELRCDPISGHTALYWYRQSLGQGLEFLIYFQGNSAPDKSGLPSDRFSAERTGGSVSTLTIQRTQQEDSAVYLCASSRSGGEGNTQYFGPGTRLTVL.

This clonotype was detected many times. This sequence joins TRBV19 and TRBJ2-7, with D maybe TRBD1 (5 bases). Germline V gene lookup returns CDR1 LNHDA and CDR2 SQIVND (reference sequence). V dropped 8 bases and J dropped 2 bases, with 19 bases sitting between them. The CDR3 sequence is 15 residues long. The CDR3 loop is CASQPGFAPTYEQYF. The CDR3 DNA follows: TGTGCCAGTCAGCCAGGGTTCGCGCCTACCTACGAGCAGTACTTC.

This clonotype occurred many times. The chain links TRBV18 to TRBJ2-1; TRBD2 agrees at 13 bases. Germline V CDR1 and CDR2: KGHSH, LQKENI. With V trimmed by 3 bases and J by 1 base, 6 bases remained unmatched. CDR3 length equals 18 residues. The CDR3 nucleotides read TGTGCCAGCTCACCGGGACTAGCGGGATCGTCTTCCTACAATGAGCAGTTCTTC. Translated, it gives CASSPGLAGSSSYNEQFF.

The chain uses TRBV7-9 and TRBJ1-1, with no clear D. V shed 4 bases and J shed 11 bases, with 11 bases lying between them. Germline CDR1 SEHNR, CDR2 FQNEAQ (reference sequence). This CDR3 contains 11 residues. This CDR3 is CASSSSRVAFF. In nucleotides, the CDR3 is TGTGCCAGCAGCTCTTCGCGTGTGGCTTTCTTT.

The chain uses TRBV18 and TRBJ2-3, with 7 bases identical to TRBD2. CDR1 KGHSH and CDR2 LQKENI come from the germline V gene. Trimming removed 2 bases from V and 2 bases from J; junction bases left unmatched: 7. This CDR3 has 16 residues. Here the CDR3 reads CASSPSVAGFTDTQYF. The CDR3 DNA follows: TGTGCCAGCTCACCATCGGTAGCGGGTTTCACAGATACGCAGTATTTT.

This chain uses TRBV7-2 with TRBJ2-1; D possibly corresponds to TRBD1 (7 bases). This CDR3 spans 15 amino acids. CDR1 and CDR2 (germline): SGHTA, FQGNSA. The germline V and J ends were trimmed by 7 bases and 6 bases, with 19 bases remaining between them. CDR3 in amino acids: CASTLEGASVNEQFF. CDR3 coding DNA: TGTGCCAGCACCCTTGAGGGGGCTAGCGTCAATGAGCAGTTCTTC.

Turning to this clonotype: An end of the junction differs from the germline gene, which may be a read error. The chain links TRBV29-1 to TRBJ2-1; 10 bases line up with TRBD2. This CDR3 contains 16 residues. CDR1 SQVTM and CDR2 ANQGSEA come from the germline V gene. Here the CDR3 reads CSVGRGFSGRYNEQFF. In DNA, the CDR3 is TGCAGCGTGGGAAGGGGGTTTAGCGGGAGGTACAATGAACAGTTCTTC.